The rows below give T cell receptor beta chains drawn from one sample of a study of T cell responses to AZD1222 COVID-19 vaccine. The assay was immunoSEQ multiplex PCR, and TCRdb's table has in-frame clones only and misses some. The sample gives approximately 170,000 clones, about 92% of which show up once; approximately 3.9% is in the top ten. The material sequenced was peripheral blood, taken on day 0 of AZD1222 vaccination. The receptors here all came from an adult in good health. Each CDR3 is given without its conserved first and last residue. Each record gives: V gene, CDR3 protein.

TRBV6-2/TRBV6-3,ASSYDNSGANVLT
TRBV10-1,ASSEPGQGRTEAF
TRBV2,ASSEASGSPDEQF
TRBV7-6,ASSSLPGATGELF
TRBV12-3/TRBV12-4,ASRQRSNYGYT
TRBV29-1,SVTAGWEAF
TRBV5-1,ASSFGEAEQPQH
TRBV10-1,ASTRGVGYEQY
TRBV6-5,ASSSPPMNTEAF
TRBV6-2/TRBV6-3,ASSYSWTGNYGYT
TRBV7-9,ASSPLVWGDGYT
TRBV27,ASSSTRTGVDTEAF
TRBV2,ASSVGQSGQPQH
TRBV19,ASSKSGSTDYEQY
TRBV3-1/TRBV3-2,ASSQVVSGSPVF
TRBV2,ASRDRAAYGYT
TRBV6-5,ASSTGTASYEQY
TRBV18,ASSQGTESAF
TRBV7-8,ASSRRDRGNDGYT
TRBV5-1,ASSLASLYEQY
TRBV3-1/TRBV3-2,ASSQDLGNQPQH
TRBV6-5,ASRRGVGYYEQY
TRBV10-2,ASKVTGVGTEAF
TRBV5-1,ASSTDRGQGGYT
TRBV5-1,ASSATSGRPRLSEQF
TRBV10-1,ARDEQGAAFKPQH
TRBV4-1,ASSLGRGLVYEQY
TRBV18,ASSPPWEGRNTEAF
TRBV19,ASSTDLFNTIY
TRBV5-5,ASSLERRGYT
TRBV24-1,ANNTRRTIILGDCNEQF
TRBV10-2,ASGGQTNTEAF
TRBV12-2,ASRSTSDRGDTEAF
TRBV5-1,ASSIGPERLMNTEAF
TRBV18,ASSQGAGNTEAF
TRBV6-5,ASIKIGPRYSYT
TRBV20-1,SAGAVNEQF
TRBV6-5,ASRYLLGGSPLH
TRBV24-1,ATSDPGQGVTDTQY
TRBV7-9,ASSFIGVPEGYT
TRBV29-1,SVDRGAGELF
TRBV5-8,ASSPKDRAQETQY
TRBV7-8,ASSLPRKGSAEQY
TRBV14,ASSQDRSLSGDTGELF
TRBV5-4,ASTEGLAGEYEQY
TRBV9,ASSPEAF
TRBV29-1,SVGGLGTGELF
TRBV11-2,ASSPTYEGNSPLH
TRBV19,ASSIAHQETQY
TRBV3-1/TRBV3-2,ASSQGGSALVYGYT
TRBV6-1,ASSEGQGLGYT
TRBV11-2,ASSNRRGPKVTQY
TRBV7-8,ASSLQSGEKLF
TRBV7-9,ASSPRTGGLRNTIY